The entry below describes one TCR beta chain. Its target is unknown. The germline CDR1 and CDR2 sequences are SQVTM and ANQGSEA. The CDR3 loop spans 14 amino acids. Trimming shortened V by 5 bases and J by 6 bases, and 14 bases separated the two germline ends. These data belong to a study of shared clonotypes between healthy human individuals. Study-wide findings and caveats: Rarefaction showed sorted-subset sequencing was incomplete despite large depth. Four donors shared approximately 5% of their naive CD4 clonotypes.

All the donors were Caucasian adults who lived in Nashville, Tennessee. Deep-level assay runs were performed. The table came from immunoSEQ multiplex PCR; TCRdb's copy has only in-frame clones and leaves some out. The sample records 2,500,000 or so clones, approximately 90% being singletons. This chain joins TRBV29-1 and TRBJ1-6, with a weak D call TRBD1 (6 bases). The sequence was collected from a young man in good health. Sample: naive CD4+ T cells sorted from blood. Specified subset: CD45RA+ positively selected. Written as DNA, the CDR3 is TGCAGCGTTCCGTCACAGGGAGGTAATTCACCCCTCCACTTT. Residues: CSVPSQGGNSPLHF. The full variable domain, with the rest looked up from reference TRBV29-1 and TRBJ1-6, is SAVISQKPSRDICQRGTSLTIQCQVDSQVTMMFWYRQQPGQSLTLIATANQGSEATYESGFVIDKFPISRPNLTFSTLTVSNMSPEDSSIYLCSVPSQGGNSPLHFGNGTRLTVT.